These T cell receptor beta chains were read from a single sample in a study of blood T cell repertoires in COVID-19. Data came from immunoSEQ multiplex PCR; TCRdb stores just in-frame clones and leaves some out. The table has approximately 180,000 clones, nearly 90% seen once; the top ten hold 20% to 25%. Sequenced input: peripheral blood. The source of these receptors is a man in his 60s with active or convalescent COVID-19. The conserved cysteine and the conserved F or W are not part of the CDR3 here. Fields, in order: J gene, V gene, CDR3 protein.

TRBJ2-7,TRBV6-5,ASKRQGGEGEQY
TRBJ1-1,TRBV3-1/TRBV3-2,ASSRGGRNTEAF
TRBJ1-1,TRBV9,ASSVGVGSGQGTREAF
TRBJ1-1,TRBV3-1/TRBV3-2,ASSQARNTEAF
TRBJ2-7,TRBV5-1,ASYKGTAPYEQY
TRBJ1-2,TRBV10-3,AISESTGGSRGYT
TRBJ2-5,TRBV5-1,ASSLASLGARETQY
TRBJ1-5,TRBV2,ASQDSYSNQPQH
TRBJ2-3,TRBV18,ASSPDAGSTDTQY
TRBJ1-4,TRBV7-9,ASSLGVGVIEKLF
TRBJ2-1,TRBV9,ASSPSGLAAYNEQF
TRBJ1-1,TRBV5-1,ASSLVATGGTTEAF
TRBJ2-3,TRBV18,ASSPSGEAQPDTQY
TRBJ1-2,TRBV9,ASSGGGPKNNYGYT
TRBJ1-1,TRBV7-9,ASSFRGPYAEAF
TRBJ1-2,TRBV5-1,ASSLSRTGDGYT
TRBJ1-2,TRBV29-1,SVEVPGAGYGYT
TRBJ2-7,TRBV2,ASSVAASGGPSSYEQY
TRBJ1-4,TRBV4-1,ASSLGGEKLF
TRBJ2-5,TRBV9,ASSVEGRGEETQY
TRBJ2-1,TRBV5-6,ASSLGGVGYNEQF
TRBJ2-5,TRBV5-1,ASSFDSEQETQY
TRBJ1-5,TRBV6-6,ASSSGGQWQPQH
TRBJ1-2,TRBV5-4,ASIGTDHLGYGYT
TRBJ2-1,TRBV6-2/TRBV6-3,ASSYPAGAGYNEQF
TRBJ1-6,TRBV10-2,ASSDIGRGSPLH
TRBJ2-7,TRBV20-1,SASLPGATYEQY
TRBJ1-1,TRBV29-1,SAEDSTEAF
TRBJ2-5,TRBV2,ASTGGPLETQY
TRBJ1-4,TRBV18,ASSPSEGQGNEKLF
TRBJ1-4,TRBV28,ASSGGGTNEKLF
TRBJ1-2,TRBV5-4,ASSLGQGALYGYT
TRBJ1-1,TRBV18,ASSPPGAGPNTEAF
TRBJ2-1,TRBV5-6,ASSRGLAASSYNEQF
TRBJ2-3,TRBV2,ASSASGGPTDTQY
TRBJ1-2,TRBV6-5,ASSYSPVNYGYT
TRBJ2-6,TRBV6-5,ASSNRGLGANVLT
TRBJ2-1,TRBV7-3,ASSLDSSGEQF
TRBJ1-6,TRBV2,ASKASEIPQHSYNSPLH
TRBJ2-3,TRBV9,ASSVYRGGTDTQY
TRBJ2-3,TRBV3-1/TRBV3-2,ASSPDKPPSRHTQY
TRBJ1-2,TRBV2,ASSSLGGHGYT
TRBJ1-1,TRBV21-1,ATRTGGTEAF
TRBJ2-1,TRBV5-1,ASSIGDREGHEQF
TRBJ2-7,TRBV5-1,ASSLGGTGPYEQY
TRBJ2-7,TRBV7-9,ASSPLTGQGGYEQY
TRBJ1-6,TRBV13,ASSLRRDNSPLH
TRBJ2-1,TRBV5-5,ASSFGAGIGYNEQF
TRBJ1-3,TRBV29-1,SVTGTGDGNTIY
TRBJ1-2,TRBV5-4,ASSLDSNYGYT
TRBJ1-2,TRBV19,ASSISPGGHGYT
TRBJ2-4,TRBV7-9,ASSLAAGTKNIQY